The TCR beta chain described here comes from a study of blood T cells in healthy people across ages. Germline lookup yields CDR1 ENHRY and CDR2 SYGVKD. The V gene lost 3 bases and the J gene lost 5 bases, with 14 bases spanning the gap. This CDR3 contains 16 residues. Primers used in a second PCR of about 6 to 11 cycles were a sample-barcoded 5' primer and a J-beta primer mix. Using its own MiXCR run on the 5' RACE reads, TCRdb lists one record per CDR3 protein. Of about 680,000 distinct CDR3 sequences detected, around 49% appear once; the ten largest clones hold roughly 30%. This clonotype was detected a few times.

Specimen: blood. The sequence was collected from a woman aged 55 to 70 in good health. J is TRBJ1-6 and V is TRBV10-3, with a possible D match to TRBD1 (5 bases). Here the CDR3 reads CAISDRAGGDNSPLHF. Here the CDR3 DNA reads TGTGCCATCAGTGATCGGGCCGGGGGAGATAATTCACCCCTCCACTTT.